Presented here are 9 T cell receptor beta chains from one specimen sequenced in a study of blood T cell repertoires in COVID-19. Repertoires were generated with immunoSEQ multiplex PCR, while TCRdb's copy carries only in-frame clones and drops some. The sample yields more than 300,000 clones, roughly 86% seen once. Sequences were obtained from peripheral blood. Source of these receptors: a woman aged 70-85 years with COVID-19, enrolled during active disease.

This clone was detected a few times. The DNA of the CDR3 is TGTGCCAGTAGTACTACCCGAGTGAGGTTGCAAGAGACCCAGTACTTC. Encoded protein: CASSTTRVRLQETQYF. The rearrangement uses TRBV19 and TRBJ2-5, with D uncertain. Looked up from germline, CDR1 is LNHDA and CDR2 is SQIVND (reference sequence). The V gene lost 4 bases and the J gene lost 2 bases, with 17 bases spanning the gap. The CDR3 runs to 16 residues.

V and J are TRBV11-2 and TRBJ2-3; the D is unclear. CDR1 SGHAT and CDR2 FQNNGV come from the germline V gene. V lost 5 bases to trimming and J lost 6 bases, with 6 bases between them. The CDR3 loop spans 11 amino acids. The CDR3 DNA sequence: TGTGCCAGCAGCGTTTCGGATACGCAGTATTTT. Translated, it gives CASSVSDTQYF.

This chain connects TRBV5-1 to TRBJ1-5; 9 bases are shared with TRBD1. The V gene end was trimmed by 4 bases and the J gene end by 2 bases; junction bases not matched to a gene: 4. Germline V lookup: CDR1 SGHRS, CDR2 YFSETQ. The CDR3 extends over 15 amino acids. The CDR3 coding sequence is TGCGCCAGCAGCGCGACAGGGGGTGGCAATCAGCCCCAGCATTTT. This encodes CASSATGGGNQPQHF. Complete variable domain (other parts from reference TRBV5-1 and TRBJ1-5): KAGVTQTPRYLIKTRGQQVTLSCSPISGHRSVSWYQQTPGQGLQFLFEYFSETQRNKGNFPGRFSGRQFSNSRSEMNVSTLELGDSALYLCASSATGGGNQPQHFGDGTRLSIL.

The J gene is TRBJ1-1, the V gene TRBV21-1; TRBD1 is the table's D call, not checked against the DNA. TRBV21-1 is described as a pseudogene. There are 9 residues in the CDR3. The CDR3 bases are TGTGCCAGCAGACAGGGAGCTTTCTTT. Amino acid sequence: CASRQGAFF.

The chain employs TRBV27 and TRBJ2-7, with D hard to call. CDR3 length: 13 amino acids. Germline CDR1 MNHEY, CDR2 SMNVEV (reference sequence). V was clipped by 4 bases and J by 3 bases, with 10 bases between them. CDR3: CASSYGSLYEQYF. CDR3 nucleotides: TGTGCCAGCAGTTACGGGTCCCTCTACGAGCAGTACTTC.

This clone has a handful of counts. The CDR3 is CASTPDRFDTEAFF. In DNA, the CDR3 is TGTGCCAGCACCCCGGACAGGTTCGACACTGAAGCTTTCTTT. The V call is TRBV27, the J call TRBJ1-1; 7 bases map to TRBD1. There are 14 residues in the CDR3. V lost 7 bases, J lost 3 bases, and 8 bases stayed unmatched. Germline values: CDR1 MNHEY, CDR2 SMNVEV (reference sequence).

V gene TRBV7-6 combines with J gene TRBJ1-1; D may be TRBD1 (6 bases). There are 16 residues in the CDR3. Germline V gene sequence: CDR1 SGHVS, CDR2 FNYEAQ. V was pared by 8 bases and J by 0 bases, with 19 bases between. CDR3 sequence (DNA): TGTGCCAGCCATCCTAAGGACAGCGCAGTGAACACTGAAGCTTTCTTT. The encoded protein is CASHPKDSAVNTEAFF.

DNA of the CDR3: TGCACCGAAGGGATACTAGGGTCCGAAGCTTTCTTT. Its translation: CTEGILGSEAFF. The rearrangement links TRBV29-1 to TRBJ1-1, with D unresolved. CDR1 and CDR2 (germline): SQVTM, ANQGSEA. This CDR3 contains 12 residues.

This clone occurred once. V usage is TRBV2 and J usage is TRBJ1-6; 9 bases are shared with TRBD1. The CDR3 consists of 18 residues. Germline assignment: CDR1 SNHLY and CDR2 FYNNEI. Losses at the gene ends were 5 bases for V and 6 bases for J; bases not matched to a gene: 14. The CDR3 sequence is CASSSFTSQGAGNSPLHF. CDR3 bases: TGTGCCAGCAGTTCCTTCACTTCACAGGGGGCGGGTAATTCACCCCTCCACTTT.